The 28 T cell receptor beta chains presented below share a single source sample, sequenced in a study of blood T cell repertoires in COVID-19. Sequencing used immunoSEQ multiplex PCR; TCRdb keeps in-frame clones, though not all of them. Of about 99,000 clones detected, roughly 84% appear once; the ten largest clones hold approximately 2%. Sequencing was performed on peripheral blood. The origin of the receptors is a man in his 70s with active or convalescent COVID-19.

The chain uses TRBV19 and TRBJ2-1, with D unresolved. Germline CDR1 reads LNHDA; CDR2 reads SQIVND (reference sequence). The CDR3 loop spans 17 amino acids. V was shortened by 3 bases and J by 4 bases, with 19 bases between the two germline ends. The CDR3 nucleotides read TGTGCCAGTAGTATCCTGCCTCGAGATGGGCAGTACAATGAGCAGTTCTTC. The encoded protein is CASSILPRDGQYNEQFF.

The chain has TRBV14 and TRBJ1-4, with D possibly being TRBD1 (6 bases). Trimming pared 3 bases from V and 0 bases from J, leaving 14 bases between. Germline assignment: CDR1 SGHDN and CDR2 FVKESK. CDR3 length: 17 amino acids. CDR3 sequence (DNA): TGTGCCAGCAGCCACCTTTCCGGGGGGCCAACTAATGAAAAACTGTTTTTT. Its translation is CASSHLSGGPTNEKLFF.

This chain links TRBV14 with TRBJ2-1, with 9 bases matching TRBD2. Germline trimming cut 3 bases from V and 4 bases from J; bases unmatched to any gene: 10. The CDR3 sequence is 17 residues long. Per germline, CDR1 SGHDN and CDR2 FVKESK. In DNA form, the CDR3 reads TGTGCCAGCAGCCACAATACCCAAAGCGGGGGGTACAATGAGCAGTTCTTC. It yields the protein CASSHNTQSGGYNEQFF.

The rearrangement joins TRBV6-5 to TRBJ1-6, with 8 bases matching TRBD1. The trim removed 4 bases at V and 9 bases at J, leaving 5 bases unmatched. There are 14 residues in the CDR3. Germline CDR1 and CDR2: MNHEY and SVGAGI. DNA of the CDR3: TGTGCCAGCAGTTTGGACAGGGCTGGTTCACCCCTCCACTTT. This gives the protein CASSLDRAGSPLHF.

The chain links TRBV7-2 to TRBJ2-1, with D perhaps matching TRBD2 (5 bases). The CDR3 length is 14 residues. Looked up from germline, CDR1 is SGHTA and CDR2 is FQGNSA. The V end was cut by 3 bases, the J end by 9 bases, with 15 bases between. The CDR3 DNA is TGTGCCAGCAGCTTCGGGCTAGCAAGCGGTGAGCAGTTCTTC. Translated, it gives CASSFGLASGEQFF.

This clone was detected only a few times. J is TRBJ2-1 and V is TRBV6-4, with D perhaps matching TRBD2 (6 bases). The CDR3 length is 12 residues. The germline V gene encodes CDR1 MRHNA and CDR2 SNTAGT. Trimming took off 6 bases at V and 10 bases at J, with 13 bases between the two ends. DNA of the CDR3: TGTGCCAGCAGCTCCGGCCGGGGGGAGCAGTTCTTC. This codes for CASSSGRGEQFF.

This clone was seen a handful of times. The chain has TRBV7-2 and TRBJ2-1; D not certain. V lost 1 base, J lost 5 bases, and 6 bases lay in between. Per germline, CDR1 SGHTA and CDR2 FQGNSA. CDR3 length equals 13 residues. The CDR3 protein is CASSLGPDNEQFF. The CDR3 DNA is TGTGCCAGCAGCTTAGGTCCCGACAATGAGCAGTTCTTC.

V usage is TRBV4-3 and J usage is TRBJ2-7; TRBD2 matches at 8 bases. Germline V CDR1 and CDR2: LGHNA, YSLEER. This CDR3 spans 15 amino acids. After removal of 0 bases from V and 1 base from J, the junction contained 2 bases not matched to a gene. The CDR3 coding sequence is TGCGCCAGCAGCCAAGATAGCGGGGATTCCTACGAGCAGTACTTC. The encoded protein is CASSQDSGDSYEQYF.

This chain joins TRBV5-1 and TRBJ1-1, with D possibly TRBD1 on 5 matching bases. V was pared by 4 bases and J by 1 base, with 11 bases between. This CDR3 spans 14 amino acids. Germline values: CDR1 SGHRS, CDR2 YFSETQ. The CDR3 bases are TGCGCCAGCAGCGCCCGAACAGGGAACACTGAAGCTTTCTTT. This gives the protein CASSARTGNTEAFF.

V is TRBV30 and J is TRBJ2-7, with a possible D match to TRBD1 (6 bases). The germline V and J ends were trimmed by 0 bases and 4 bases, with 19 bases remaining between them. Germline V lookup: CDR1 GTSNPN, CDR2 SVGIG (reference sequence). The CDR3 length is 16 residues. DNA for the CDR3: TGTGCCTGGAGTGTACCGGGCAGGGGAAGGACTTACGAGCAGTACTTC. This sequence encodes CAWSVPGRGRTYEQYF. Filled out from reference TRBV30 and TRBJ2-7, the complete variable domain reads SQTIHQWPATLVQPVGSPLSLECTVEGTSNPNLYWYRQAAGRGLQLLFYSVGIGQISSEVPQNLSASRPQDRQFILSSKKLLLSDSGFYLCAWSVPGRGRTYEQYFGPGTRLTVT.

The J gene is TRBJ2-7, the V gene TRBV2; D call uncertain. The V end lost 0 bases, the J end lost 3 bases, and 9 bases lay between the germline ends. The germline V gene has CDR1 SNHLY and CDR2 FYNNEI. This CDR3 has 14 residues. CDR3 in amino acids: CASSEAGSHYEQYF. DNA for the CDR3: TGTGCCAGCAGTGAAGCCGGGTCCCACTACGAGCAGTACTTC.

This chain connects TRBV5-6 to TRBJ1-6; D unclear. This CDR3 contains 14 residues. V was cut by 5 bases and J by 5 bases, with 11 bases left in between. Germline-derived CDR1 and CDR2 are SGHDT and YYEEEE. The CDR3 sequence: CASRLRRDNSPLHF. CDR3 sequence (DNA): TGTGCCAGCAGGTTGAGGAGGGATAATTCACCCCTCCACTTT.

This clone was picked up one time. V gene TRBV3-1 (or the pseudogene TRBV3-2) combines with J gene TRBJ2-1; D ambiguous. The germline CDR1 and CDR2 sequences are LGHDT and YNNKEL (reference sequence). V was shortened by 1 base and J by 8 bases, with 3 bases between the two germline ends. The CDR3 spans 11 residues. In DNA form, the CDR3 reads TGTGCCAGCAGCCAAGCCGATGAGCAGTTCTTC. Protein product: CASSQADEQFF.

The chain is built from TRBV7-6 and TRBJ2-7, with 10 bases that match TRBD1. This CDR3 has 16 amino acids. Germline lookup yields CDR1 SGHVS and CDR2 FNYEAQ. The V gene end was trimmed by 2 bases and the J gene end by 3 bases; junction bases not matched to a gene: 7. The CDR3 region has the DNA TGTGCCAGCAGCTTACTCCCGGGACAGGGGATCTACGAGCAGTACTTC. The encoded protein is CASSLLPGQGIYEQYF.

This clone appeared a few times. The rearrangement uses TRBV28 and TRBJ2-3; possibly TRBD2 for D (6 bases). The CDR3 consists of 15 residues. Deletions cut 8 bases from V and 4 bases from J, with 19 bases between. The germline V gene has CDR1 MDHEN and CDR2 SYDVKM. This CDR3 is CASPPVAGSADTQYF. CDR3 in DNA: TGTGCCAGCCCCCCGGTGGCGGGGTCGGCAGATACGCAGTATTTT.

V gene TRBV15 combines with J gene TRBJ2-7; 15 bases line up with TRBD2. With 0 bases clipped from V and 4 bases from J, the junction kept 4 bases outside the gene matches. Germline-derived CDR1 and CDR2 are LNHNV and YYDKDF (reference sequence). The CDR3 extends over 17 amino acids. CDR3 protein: CATSREGTSGGNYEQYF. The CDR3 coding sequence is TGTGCCACCAGCAGAGAGGGGACTAGCGGGGGGAATTACGAGCAGTACTTC.

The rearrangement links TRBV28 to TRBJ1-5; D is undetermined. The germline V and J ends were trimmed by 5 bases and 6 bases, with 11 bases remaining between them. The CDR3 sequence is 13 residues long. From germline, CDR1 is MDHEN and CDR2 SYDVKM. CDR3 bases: TGTGCCAGCAGTCCCACTAAAAGTCAGCCCCAGCATTTT. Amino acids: CASSPTKSQPQHF.

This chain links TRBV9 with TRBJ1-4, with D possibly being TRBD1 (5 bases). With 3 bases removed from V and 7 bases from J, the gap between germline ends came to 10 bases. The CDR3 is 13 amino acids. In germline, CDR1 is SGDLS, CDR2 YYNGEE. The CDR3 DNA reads TGTGCCAGCAGCGCGGGGACTTCTGAAAAACTGTTTTTT. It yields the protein CASSAGTSEKLFF.

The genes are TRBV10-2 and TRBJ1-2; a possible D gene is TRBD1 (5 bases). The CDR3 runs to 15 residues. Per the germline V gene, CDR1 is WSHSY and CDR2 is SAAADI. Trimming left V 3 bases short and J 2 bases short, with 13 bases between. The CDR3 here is CASSDSNTGNYGYTF. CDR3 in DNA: TGCGCCAGCAGTGATTCTAACACAGGCAACTATGGCTACACCTTC.

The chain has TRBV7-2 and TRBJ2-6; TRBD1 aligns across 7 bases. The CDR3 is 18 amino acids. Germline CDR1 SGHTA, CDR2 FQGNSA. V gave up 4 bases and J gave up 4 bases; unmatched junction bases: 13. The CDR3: CASSSDRAAVAGANVLTF. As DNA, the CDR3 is TGTGCCAGCAGCTCAGACAGGGCAGCAGTAGCGGGGGCCAACGTCCTGACTTTC.

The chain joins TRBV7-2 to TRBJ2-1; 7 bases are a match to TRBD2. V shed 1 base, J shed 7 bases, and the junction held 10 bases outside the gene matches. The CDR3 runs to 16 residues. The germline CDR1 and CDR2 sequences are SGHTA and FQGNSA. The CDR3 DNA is TGTGCCAGCAGCTTAGACTCGGGAGGTTCAGGGAATGAGCAGTTCTTC. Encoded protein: CASSLDSGGSGNEQFF.

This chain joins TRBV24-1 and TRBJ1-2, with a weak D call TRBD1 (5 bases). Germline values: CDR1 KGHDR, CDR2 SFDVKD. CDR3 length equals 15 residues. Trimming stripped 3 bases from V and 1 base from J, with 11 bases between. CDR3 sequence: CATSDGAWGNYGYTF. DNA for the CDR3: TGTGCCACCAGTGATGGGGCCTGGGGTAACTATGGCTACACCTTC.

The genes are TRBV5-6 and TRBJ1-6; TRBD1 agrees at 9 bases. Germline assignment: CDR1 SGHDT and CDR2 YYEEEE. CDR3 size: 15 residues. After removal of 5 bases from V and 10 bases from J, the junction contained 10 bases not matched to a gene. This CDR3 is CASSSGTGTASPLHF. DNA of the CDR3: TGTGCCAGCAGTTCCGGGACAGGGACAGCATCACCCCTCCACTTT.

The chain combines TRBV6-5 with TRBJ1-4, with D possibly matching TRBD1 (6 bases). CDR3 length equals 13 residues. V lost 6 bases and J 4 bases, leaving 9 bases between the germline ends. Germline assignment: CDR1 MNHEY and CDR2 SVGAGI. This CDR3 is CASRNRDNEKLFF. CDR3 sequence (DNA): TGTGCCAGCAGGAACAGGGATAATGAAAAACTGTTTTTT.

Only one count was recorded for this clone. CDR3 nucleotides: TGTGCCAGTAGTATGGGGGGAAGGAACTATGGCTACACCTTC. This gives the protein CASSMGGRNYGYTF. The chain uses TRBV19 and TRBJ1-2; D is perhaps TRBD1 (5 bases). V was cut by 3 bases and J by 2 bases, with 10 bases left in between. This CDR3 contains 14 residues. Germline lookup yields CDR1 LNHDA and CDR2 SQIVND (reference sequence).

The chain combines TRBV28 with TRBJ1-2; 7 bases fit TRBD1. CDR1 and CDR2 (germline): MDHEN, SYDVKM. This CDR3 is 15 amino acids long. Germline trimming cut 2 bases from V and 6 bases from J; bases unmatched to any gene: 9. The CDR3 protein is CASSLHTQGLDGYTF. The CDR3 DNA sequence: TGTGCCAGCAGTTTACACACACAGGGGCTGGATGGCTACACCTTC.

This CDR3 reads CASSLGSGGREENIQYF. The CDR3 DNA reads as TGTGCCAGCAGTTTAGGGTCAGGGGGCAGGGAAGAAAACATTCAGTACTTC. The chain has TRBV28 and TRBJ2-4, with 8 bases matching TRBD1. The CDR3 covers 17 residues. CDR1 MDHEN and CDR2 SYDVKM come from the germline V gene. V gave up 2 bases and J gave up 5 bases; unmatched junction bases: 11.

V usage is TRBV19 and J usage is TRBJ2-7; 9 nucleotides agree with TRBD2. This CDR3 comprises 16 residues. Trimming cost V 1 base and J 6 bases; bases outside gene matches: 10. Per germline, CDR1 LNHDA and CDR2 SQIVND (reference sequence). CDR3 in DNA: TGTGCCAGTAGTATAGGCGGAGGTAGCGGGGGACGCGAGCAGTACTTC. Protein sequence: CASSIGGGSGGREQYF.